This T cell receptor beta chain was retrieved from a study of blood T cell repertoires in COVID-19. Study in general: Acute-phase and convalescent COVID-19 samples originated in the United States, Italy and Spain.

With 0 bases clipped from V and 0 bases from J, the junction kept 7 bases outside the gene matches. The CDR3 is 18 amino acids. The germline V gene has CDR1 SEHNR and CDR2 FQNEAQ (reference sequence). Methods used by the authors: The authors estimated nucleated cell counts from reference gene primer amplification. TCRdb's copy holds only in-frame clones and misses some; the assay was immunoSEQ multiplex PCR. V and J calls and clone size are copied from that table; D and trimming were computed from the DNA. This table has fewer than 120,000 clones, 70% to 90% appearing once. This chain connects TRBV7-9 to TRBJ2-4; 8 nucleotides align to TRBD2. The specimen was peripheral blood. The source of this sequence is a woman in her 50s with acute or convalescent COVID-19. In DNA, the CDR3 is TGTGCCAGCAGCTTAGCACCCGGGCTAGCGGGAGCCAAAAACATTCAGTACTTC. The encoded protein is CASSLAPGLAGAKNIQYF.